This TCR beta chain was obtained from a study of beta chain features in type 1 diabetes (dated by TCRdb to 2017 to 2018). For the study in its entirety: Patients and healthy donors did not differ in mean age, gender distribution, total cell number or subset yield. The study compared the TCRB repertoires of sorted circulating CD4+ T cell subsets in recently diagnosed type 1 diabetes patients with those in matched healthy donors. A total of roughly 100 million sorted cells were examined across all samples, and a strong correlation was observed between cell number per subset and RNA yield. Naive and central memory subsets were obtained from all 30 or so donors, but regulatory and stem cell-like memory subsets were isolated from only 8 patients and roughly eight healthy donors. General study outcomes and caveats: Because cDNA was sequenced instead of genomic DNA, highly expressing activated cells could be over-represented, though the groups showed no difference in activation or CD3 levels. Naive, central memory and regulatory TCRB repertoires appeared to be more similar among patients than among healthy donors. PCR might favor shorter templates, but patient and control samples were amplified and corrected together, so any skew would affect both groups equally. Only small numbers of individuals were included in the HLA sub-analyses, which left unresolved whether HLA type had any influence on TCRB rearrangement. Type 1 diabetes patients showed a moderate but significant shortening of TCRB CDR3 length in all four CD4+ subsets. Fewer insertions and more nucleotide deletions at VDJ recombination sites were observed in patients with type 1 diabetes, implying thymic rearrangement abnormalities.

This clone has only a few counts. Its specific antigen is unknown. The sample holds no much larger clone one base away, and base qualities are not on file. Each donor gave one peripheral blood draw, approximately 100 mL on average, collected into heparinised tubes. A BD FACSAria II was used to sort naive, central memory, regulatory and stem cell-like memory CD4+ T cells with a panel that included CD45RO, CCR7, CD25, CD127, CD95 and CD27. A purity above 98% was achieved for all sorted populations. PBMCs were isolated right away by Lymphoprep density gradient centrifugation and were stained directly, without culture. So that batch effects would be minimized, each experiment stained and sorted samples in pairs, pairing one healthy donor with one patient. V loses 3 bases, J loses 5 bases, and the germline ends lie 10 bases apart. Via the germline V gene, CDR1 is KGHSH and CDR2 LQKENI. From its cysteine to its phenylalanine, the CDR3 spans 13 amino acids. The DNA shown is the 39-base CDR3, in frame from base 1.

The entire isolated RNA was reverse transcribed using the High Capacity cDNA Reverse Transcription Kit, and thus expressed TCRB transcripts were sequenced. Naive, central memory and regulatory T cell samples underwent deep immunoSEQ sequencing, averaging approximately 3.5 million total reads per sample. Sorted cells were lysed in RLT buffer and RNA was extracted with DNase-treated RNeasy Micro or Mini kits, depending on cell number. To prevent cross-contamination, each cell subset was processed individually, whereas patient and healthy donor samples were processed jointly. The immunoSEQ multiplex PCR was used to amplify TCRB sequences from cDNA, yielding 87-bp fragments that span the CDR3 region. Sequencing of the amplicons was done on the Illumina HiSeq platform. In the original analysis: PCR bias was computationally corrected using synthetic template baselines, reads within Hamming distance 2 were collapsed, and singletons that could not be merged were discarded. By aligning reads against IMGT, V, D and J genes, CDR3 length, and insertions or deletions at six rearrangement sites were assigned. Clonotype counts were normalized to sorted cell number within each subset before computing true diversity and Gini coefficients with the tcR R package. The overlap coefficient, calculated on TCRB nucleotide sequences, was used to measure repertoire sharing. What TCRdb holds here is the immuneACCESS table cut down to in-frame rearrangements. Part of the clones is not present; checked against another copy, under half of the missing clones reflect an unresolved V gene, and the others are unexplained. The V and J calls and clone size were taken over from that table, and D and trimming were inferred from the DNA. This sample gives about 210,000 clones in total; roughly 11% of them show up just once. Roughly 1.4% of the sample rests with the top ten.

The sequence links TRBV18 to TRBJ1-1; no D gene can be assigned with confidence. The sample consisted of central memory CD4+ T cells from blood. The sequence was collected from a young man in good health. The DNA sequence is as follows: TGTGCCAGCTCACCTTCGGCGGGAACTGAAGCTTTCTTT. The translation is CASSPSAGTEAFF.